Described below is a single T cell receptor (beta chain) sequence and its context. This specimen comes from a study of graft-versus-host responses after intestinal transplantation. Study results and limitations: GvH clones were found in recipient marrow; some appeared first in ileum or blood. Early post-transplant HvG declines were associated with peak circulating GvH clone levels.

Responder cells labeled with CFSE (about 200,000) were co-plated with irradiated stimulator cells labeled with violet dye (about 200,000). The authors sorted proliferating CFSE-low CD3+CD4+ and CD3+CD8+ responders after the reaction. This CDR3 contains 14 residues. V dropped 5 bases and J dropped 7; count of bases not matched to a gene: 10. Germline CDR1 and CDR2: MNHEY and SVGAGI. Assay used: immunoSEQ multiplex PCR; TCRdb lists only in-frame clones, some missing. The sample has fewer than 25,000 clones; 35% to 50% are singletons. The chain recombines TRBV6-5 with TRBJ1-1, with 7 bases lining up with TRBD1. Sequenced material: alloreactive CD4+ T cells from a mixed lymphocyte reaction culture, taken before intestinal transplant. The subset was: CFSE-low proliferating T cells sorted from approximately 6-day pre-transplant mixed lymphocyte reaction (GvH or HvG direction). This TCR derives from a human patient who received an intestinal transplant. CDR3 in amino acids: CASSALQGQGEAFF. Here the CDR3 DNA reads TGTGCCAGCAGTGCGTTACAGGGGCAGGGTGAAGCTTTCTTT.